Given below is one T cell receptor beta chain in context. The germline V and J ends were trimmed by 2 bases and 4 bases, with 14 bases remaining between them. The length of the CDR3 is 15 residues. Looked up from germline, CDR1 is SNHLY and CDR2 is FYNNEI. This record comes from a study of T cell clones after liver transplantation. In the study overall: Immunosuppression withdrawal was tried within 2 years after liver transplantation in this trial. Post-transplant blood was tracked for graft-donor-reactive T cell clones identified in a pre-transplant mixed lymphocyte reaction. Subjects received no induction therapy and standard immunosuppression until randomization at 12-24 months post-transplant.

The method was immunoSEQ multiplex PCR; TCRdb's version includes in-frame clones alone and lacks a portion of them. The sample records around 26,000 clones, 69% being singletons. The receptor's source is a human donor who received a liver transplant. The genes are TRBV2 and TRBJ1-1, with D possibly TRBD1 on 5 matching bases. Sequenced here: CD4+ T cells from blood, sampled before liver transplant. The CDR3 loop is CASSEKTPGGTEAFF. CDR3 DNA: TGTGCCAGCAGTGAAAAAACTCCTGGGGGCACTGAAGCTTTCTTT.